This T cell receptor (beta chain) was captured by sequencing in a study of shared clonotypes between healthy human individuals. The CDR3 runs to 13 residues. Germline V lookup: CDR1 ENHRY, CDR2 SYGVKD. Trimming removed 7 bases at V and 3 bases at J, with 12 bases between. Assay: immunoSEQ multiplex PCR; the TCRdb copy retains only in-frame clones and omits some. This sample yields about 2,100,000 clones, of which more than 85% are seen a single time; over 1.5% belongs to the top ten. Positive CCR7 selection of CD45RO-negative cells yielded the naive CD8 cells, and terminally differentiated effector memory CD45RA+ cells were excluded.

Sequenced sample: naive CD8+ T cells from PBMCs. The chain joins TRBV10-3 to TRBJ1-2; no definite D call. The clonotype was recovered from a man aged 18 to 30 in good health. Some clones in this sample may be carry-over from other donors' samples. In DNA, the CDR3 is TGTGCCATCACCTTCAGGTCCCACTATGGCTACACCTTC. Its translation: CAITFRSHYGYTF.